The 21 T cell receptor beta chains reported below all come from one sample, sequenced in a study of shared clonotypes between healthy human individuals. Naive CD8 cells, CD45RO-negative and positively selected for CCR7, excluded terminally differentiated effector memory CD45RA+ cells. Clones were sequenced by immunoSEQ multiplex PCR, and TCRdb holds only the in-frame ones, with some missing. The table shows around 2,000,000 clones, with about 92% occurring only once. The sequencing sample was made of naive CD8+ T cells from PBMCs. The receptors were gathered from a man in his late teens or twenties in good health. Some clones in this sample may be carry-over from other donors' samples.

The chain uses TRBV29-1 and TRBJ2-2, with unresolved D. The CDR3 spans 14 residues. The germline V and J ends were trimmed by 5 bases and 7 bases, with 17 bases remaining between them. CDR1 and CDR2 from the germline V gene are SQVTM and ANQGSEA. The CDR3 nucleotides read TGCAGCGTTACGGGTTCCCCTCTTCTCGGGGAGCTGTTTTTT. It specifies CSVTGSPLLGELFF.

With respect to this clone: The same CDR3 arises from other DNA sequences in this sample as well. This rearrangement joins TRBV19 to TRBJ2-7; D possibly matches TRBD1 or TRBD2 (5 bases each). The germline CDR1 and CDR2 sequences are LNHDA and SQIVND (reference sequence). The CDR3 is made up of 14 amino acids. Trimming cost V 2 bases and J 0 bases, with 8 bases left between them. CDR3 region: CASSIRGPSYEQYF. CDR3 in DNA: TGTGCCAGTAGTATAAGGGGACCCTCCTACGAGCAGTACTTC.

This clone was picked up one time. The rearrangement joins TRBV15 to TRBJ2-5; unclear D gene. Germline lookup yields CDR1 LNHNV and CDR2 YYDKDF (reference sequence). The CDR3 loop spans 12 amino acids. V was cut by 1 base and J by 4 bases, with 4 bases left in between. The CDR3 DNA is TGTGCCACCAGCAGAGTCCCAGAGACCCAGTACTTC. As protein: CATSRVPETQYF.

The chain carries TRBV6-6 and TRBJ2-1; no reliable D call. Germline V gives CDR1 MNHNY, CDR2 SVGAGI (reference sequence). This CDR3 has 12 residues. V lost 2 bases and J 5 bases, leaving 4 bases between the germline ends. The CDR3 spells CASSYPHNEQFF. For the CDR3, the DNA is TGTGCCAGCAGTTACCCCCACAATGAGCAGTTCTTC.

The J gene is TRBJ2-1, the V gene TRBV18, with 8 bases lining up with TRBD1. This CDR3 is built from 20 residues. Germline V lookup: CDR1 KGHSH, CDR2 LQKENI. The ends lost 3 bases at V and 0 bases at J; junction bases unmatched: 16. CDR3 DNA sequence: TGTGCCAGCTCACCTAGACAGGGGATTGATCTCATGCCCTCCTACAATGAGCAGTTCTTC. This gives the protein CASSPRQGIDLMPSYNEQFF.

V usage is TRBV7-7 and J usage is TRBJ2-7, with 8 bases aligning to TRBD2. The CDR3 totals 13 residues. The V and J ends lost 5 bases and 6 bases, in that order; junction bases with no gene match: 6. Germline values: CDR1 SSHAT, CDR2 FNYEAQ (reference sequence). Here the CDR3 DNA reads TGTGCCAGCAGCCCAGGGACTAGATTCGAGCAGTACTTC. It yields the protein CASSPGTRFEQYF.

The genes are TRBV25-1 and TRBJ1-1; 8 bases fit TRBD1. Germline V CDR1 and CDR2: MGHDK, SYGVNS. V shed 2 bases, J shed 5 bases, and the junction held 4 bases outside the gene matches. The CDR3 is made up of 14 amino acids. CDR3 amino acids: CASSEVQGGTEAFF. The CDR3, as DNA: TGTGCCAGCAGTGAAGTACAGGGGGGAACTGAAGCTTTCTTT.

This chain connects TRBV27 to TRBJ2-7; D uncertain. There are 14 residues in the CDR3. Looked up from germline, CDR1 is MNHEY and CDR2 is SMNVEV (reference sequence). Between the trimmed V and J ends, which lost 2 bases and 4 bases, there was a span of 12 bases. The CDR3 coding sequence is TGTGCCAGCAGTTTACAGATAAACTCTTACGAGCAGTACTTC. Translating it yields CASSLQINSYEQYF.

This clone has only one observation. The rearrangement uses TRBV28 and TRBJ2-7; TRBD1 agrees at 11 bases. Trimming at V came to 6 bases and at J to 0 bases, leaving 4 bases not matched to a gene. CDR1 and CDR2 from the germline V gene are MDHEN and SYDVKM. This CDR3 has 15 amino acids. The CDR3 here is CASREGTGGSYEQYF. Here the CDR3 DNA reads TGTGCCAGCAGGGAGGGGACAGGGGGCTCCTACGAGCAGTACTTC. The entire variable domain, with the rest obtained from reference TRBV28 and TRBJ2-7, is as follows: DVKVTQSSRYLVKRTGEKVFLECVQDMDHENMFWYRQDPGLGLRLIYFSYDVKMKEKGDIPEGYSVSREKKERFSLILESASTNQTSMYLCASREGTGGSYEQYFGPGTRLTVT.

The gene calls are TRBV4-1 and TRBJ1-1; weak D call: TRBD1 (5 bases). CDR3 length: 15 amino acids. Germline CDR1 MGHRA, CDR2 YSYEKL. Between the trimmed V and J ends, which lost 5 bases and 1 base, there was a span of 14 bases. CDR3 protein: CASSSTGTENTEAFF. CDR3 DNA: TGCGCCAGCAGCTCCACCGGGACCGAGAACACTGAAGCTTTCTTT.

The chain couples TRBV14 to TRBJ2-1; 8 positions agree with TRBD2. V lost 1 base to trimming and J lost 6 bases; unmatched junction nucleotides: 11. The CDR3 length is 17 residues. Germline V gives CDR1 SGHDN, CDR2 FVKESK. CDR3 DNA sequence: TGTGCCAGCAGCCAAGTCGATTTCGGGAGGGCCGCCAATGAGCAGTTCTTC. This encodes CASSQVDFGRAANEQFF. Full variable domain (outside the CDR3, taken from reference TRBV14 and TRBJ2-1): EAGVTQFPSHSVIEKGQTVTLRCDPISGHDNLYWYRRVMGKEIKFLLHFVKESKQDESGMPNNRFLAERTGGTYSTLKVQPAELEDSGVYFCASSQVDFGRAANEQFFGPGTRLTVL.

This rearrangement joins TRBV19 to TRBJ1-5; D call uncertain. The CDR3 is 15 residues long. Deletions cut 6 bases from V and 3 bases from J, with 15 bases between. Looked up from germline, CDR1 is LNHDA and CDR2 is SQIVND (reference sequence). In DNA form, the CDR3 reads TGTGCCAGTAGAATAATACTCCACCCCAATCAGCCCCAGCATTTT. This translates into CASRIILHPNQPQHF.

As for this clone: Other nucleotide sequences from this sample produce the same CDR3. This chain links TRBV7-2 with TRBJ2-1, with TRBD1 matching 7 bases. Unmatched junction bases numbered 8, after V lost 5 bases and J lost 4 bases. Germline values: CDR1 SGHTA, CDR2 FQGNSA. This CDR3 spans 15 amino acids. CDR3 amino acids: CASSLRQGVYNEQFF. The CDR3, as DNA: TGTGCCAGCAGCCTTCGACAGGGAGTTTACAATGAGCAGTTCTTC.

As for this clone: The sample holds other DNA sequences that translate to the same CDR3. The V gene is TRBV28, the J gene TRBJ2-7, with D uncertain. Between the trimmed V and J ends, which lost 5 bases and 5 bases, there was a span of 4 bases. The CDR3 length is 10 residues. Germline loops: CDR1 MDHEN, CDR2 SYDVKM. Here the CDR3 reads CASSSHEQYF. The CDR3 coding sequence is TGTGCCAGCAGTAGCCACGAGCAGTACTTC.

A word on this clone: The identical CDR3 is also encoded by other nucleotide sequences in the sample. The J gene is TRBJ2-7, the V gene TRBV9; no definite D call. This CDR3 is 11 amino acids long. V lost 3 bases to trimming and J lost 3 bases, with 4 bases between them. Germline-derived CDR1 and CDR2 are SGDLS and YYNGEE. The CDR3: CASSAGYEQYF. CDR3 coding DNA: TGTGCCAGCAGCGCAGGCTACGAGCAGTACTTC. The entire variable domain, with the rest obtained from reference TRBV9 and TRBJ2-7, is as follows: DSGVTQTPKHLITATGQRVTLRCSPRSGDLSVYWYQQSLDQGLQFLIQYYNGEERAKGNILERFSAQQFPDLHSELNLSSLELGDSALYFCASSAGYEQYFGPGTRLTVT.

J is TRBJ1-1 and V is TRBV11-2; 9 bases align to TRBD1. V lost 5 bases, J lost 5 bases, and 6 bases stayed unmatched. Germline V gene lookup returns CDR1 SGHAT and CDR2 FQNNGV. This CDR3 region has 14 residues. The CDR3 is CASSARTGETEAFF. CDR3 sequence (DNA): TGTGCCAGCAGCGCCCGGACAGGGGAGACTGAAGCTTTCTTT.

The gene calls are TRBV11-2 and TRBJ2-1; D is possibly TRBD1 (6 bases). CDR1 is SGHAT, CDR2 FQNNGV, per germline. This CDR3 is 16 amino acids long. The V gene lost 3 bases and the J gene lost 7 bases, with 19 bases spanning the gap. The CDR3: CASSFTRAATGNEQFF. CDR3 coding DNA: TGTGCCAGCAGCTTTACCCGGGCCGCAACAGGGAATGAGCAGTTCTTC.

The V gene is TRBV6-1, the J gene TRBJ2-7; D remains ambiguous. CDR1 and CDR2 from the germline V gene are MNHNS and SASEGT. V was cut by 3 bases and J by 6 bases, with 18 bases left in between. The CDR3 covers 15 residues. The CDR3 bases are TGTGCCAGCAGTGATCTGTCAGAGCCCTGGGCCGAGCAGTACTTC. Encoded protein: CASSDLSEPWAEQYF.

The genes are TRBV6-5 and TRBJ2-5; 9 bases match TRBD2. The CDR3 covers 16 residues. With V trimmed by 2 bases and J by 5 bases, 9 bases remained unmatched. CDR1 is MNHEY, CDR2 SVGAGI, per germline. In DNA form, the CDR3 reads TGTGCCAGCAGTTACAATCTCGGAGCGGGAGGCGAGACCCAGTACTTC. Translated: CASSYNLGAGGETQYF.

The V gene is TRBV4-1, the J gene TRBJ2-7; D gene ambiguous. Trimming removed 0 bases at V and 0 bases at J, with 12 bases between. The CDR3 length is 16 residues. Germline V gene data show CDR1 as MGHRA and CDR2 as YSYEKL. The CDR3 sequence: CASSQDLSIVSYEQYF. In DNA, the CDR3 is TGCGCCAGCAGCCAAGATCTGAGTATTGTCTCCTACGAGCAGTACTTC.

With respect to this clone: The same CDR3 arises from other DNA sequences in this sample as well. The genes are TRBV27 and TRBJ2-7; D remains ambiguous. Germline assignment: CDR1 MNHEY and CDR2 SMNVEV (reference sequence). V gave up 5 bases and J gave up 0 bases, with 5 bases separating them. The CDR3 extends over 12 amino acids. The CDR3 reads CASSTNSYEQYF. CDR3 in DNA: TGTGCCAGCAGTACTAACTCCTACGAGCAGTACTTC.